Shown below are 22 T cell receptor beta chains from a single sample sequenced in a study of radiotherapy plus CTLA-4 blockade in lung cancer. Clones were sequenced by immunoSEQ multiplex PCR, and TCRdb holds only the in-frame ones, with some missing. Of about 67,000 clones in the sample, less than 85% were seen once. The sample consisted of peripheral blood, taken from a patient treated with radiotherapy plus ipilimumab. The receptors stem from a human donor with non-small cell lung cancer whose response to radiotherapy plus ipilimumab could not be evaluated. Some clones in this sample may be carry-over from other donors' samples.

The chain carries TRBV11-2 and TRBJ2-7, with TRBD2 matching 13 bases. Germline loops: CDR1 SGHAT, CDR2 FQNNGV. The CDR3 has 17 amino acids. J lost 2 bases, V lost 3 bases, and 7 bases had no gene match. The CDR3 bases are TGTGCCAGCAGCTTGGGACTAGCGGGGATTCCCCCCTACGAGCAGTACTTC. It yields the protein CASSLGLAGIPPYEQYF.

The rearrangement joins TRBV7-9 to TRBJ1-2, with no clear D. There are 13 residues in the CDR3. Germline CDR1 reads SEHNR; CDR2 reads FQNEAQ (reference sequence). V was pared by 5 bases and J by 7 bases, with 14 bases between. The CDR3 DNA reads TGTGCCAGCAGCGTGTCCGTCTCTCTTGGCTACACCTTC. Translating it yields CASSVSVSLGYTF.

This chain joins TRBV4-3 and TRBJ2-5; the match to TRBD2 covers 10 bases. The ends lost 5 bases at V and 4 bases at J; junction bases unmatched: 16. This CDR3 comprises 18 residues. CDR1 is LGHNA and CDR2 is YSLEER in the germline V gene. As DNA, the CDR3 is TGCGCCAGCAGCTTTGTGGTGGGCAGCGGGGGGGCCCGAGAGACCCAGTACTTC. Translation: CASSFVVGSGGARETQYF.

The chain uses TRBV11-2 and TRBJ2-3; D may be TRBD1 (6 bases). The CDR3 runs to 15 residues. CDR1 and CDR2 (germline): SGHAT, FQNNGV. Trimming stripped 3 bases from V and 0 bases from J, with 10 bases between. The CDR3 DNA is TGTGCCAGCAGCTTTGGGACATCTAGCACAGATACGCAGTATTTT. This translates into CASSFGTSSTDTQYF.

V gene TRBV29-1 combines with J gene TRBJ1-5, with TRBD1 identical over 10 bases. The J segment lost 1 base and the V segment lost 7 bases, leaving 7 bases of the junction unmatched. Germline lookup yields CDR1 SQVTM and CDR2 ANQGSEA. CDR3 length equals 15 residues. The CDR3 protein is CSGSGQGVSNQPQHF. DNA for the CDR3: TGCAGCGGCTCCGGACAGGGGGTCAGCAATCAGCCCCAGCATTTT.

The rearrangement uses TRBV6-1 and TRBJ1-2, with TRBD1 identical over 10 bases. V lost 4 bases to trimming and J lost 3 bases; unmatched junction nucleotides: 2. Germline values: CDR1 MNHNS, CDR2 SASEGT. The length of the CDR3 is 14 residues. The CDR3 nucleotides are TGTGCCAGCAGTGCCGACAGGGGGCACTATGGCTACACCTTC. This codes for CASSADRGHYGYTF.

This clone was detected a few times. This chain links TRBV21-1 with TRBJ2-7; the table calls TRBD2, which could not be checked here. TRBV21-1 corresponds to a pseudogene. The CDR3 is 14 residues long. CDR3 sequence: CASREGLATYEQYF. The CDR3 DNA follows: TGTGCCAGCCGGGAGGGACTAGCAACCTACGAGCAGTACTTC.

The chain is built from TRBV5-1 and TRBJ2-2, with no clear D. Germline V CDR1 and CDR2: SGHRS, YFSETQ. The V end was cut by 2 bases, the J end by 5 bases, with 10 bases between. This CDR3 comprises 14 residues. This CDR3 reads CASSLSTGTGELFF. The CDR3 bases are TGCGCCAGCAGCTTATCGACCGGGACCGGGGAGCTGTTTTTT. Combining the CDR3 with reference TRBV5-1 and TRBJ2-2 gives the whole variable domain KAGVTQTPRYLIKTRGQQVTLSCSPISGHRSVSWYQQTPGQGLQFLFEYFSETQRNKGNFPGRFSGRQFSNSRSEMNVSTLELGDSALYLCASSLSTGTGELFFGEGSRLTVL.

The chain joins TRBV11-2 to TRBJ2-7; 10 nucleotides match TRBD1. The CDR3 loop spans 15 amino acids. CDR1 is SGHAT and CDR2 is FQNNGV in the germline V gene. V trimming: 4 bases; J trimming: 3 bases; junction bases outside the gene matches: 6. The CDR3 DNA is TGTGCCAGCAGCTGGACGACAGGGGGCATCTACGAGCAGTACTTC. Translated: CASSWTTGGIYEQYF.

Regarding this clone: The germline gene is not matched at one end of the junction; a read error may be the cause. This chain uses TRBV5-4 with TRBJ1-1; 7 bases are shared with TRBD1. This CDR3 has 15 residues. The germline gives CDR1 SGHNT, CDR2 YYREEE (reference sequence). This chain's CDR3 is CAGSLPGTANTEAFF. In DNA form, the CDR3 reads TGTGCCGGCAGCTTGCCCGGGACAGCAAACACTGAAGCTTTCTTT.

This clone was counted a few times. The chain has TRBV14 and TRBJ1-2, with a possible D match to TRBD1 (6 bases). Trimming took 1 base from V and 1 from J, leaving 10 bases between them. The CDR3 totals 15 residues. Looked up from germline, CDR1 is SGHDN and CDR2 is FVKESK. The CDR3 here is CASSQGSGVNYGYTF. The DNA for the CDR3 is TGTGCCAGCAGCCAAGGGTCAGGGGTTAACTATGGCTACACCTTC.

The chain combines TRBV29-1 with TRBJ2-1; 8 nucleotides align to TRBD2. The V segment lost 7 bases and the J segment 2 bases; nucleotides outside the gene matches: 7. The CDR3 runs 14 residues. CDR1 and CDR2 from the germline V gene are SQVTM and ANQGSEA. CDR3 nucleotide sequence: TGCAGCGCCCGGGCTAGCGGGCCCTACAATGAGCAGTTCTTC. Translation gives CSARASGPYNEQFF.

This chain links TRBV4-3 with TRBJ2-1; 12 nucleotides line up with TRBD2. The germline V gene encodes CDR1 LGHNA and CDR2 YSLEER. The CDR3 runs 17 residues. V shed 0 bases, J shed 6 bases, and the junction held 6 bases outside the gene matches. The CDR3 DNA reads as TGCGCCAGCAGCCAAGATTTTCGACTAGCGGGGGTCAATGAGCAGTTCTTC. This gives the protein CASSQDFRLAGVNEQFF.

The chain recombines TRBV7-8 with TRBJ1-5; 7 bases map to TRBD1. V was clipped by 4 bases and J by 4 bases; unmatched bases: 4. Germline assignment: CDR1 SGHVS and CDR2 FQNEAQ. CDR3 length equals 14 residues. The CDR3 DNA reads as TGTGCCAGCAGCTCCTTGACAGGGAATCAGCCCCAGCATTTT. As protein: CASSSLTGNQPQHF.

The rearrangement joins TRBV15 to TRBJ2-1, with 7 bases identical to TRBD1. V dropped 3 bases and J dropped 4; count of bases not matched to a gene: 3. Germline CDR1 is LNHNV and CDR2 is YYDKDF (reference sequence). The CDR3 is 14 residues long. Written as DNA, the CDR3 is TGTGCCACCAGCAGGGGACAGCTTTACAATGAGCAGTTCTTC. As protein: CATSRGQLYNEQFF.

The CDR3 loop reads CASSVHLAGETQYF. The CDR3 DNA reads TGTGCCAGCAGCGTCCACTTAGCGGGGGAGACCCAGTACTTC. The V call is TRBV9, the J call TRBJ2-5, with 8 bases matching TRBD2. V gave up 2 bases and J gave up 5 bases; unmatched junction bases: 5. CDR1 is SGDLS, CDR2 YYNGEE, per germline. The CDR3 sequence is 14 residues long.

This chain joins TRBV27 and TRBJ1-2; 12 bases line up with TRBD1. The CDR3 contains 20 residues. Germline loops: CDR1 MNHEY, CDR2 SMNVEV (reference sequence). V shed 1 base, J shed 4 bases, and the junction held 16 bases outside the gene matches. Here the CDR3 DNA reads TGTGCCAGCAGTTTATATTTATCCGGGACAGGGGGCGCGGAGGGCTATGGCTACACCTTC. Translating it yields CASSLYLSGTGGAEGYGYTF.

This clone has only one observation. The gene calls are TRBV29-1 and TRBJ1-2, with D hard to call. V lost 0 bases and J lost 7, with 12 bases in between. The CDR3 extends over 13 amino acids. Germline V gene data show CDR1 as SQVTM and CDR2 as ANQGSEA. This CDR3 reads CSVEDLAESGYTF. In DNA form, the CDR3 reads TGCAGCGTTGAAGATCTCGCGGAGAGTGGCTACACCTTC.

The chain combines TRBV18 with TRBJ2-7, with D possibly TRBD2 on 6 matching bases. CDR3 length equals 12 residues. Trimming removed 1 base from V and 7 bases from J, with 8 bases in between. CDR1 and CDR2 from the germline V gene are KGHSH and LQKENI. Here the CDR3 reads CASSPLGREQYF. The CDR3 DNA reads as TGTGCCAGCTCACCACTCGGGAGAGAGCAGTACTTC. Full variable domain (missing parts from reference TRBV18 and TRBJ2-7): NAGVMQNPRHLVRRRGQEARLRCSPMKGHSHVYWYRQLPEEGLKFMVYLQKENIIDESGMPKERFSAEFPKEGPSILRIQQVVRGDSAAYFCASSPLGREQYFGPGTRLTVT.

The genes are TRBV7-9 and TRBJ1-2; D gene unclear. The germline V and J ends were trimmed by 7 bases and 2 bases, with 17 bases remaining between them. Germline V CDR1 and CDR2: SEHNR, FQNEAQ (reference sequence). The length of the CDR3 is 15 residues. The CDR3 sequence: CASTRGLSVNYGYTF. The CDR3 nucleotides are TGTGCCAGCACTCGAGGGTTGTCGGTGAACTATGGCTACACCTTC.

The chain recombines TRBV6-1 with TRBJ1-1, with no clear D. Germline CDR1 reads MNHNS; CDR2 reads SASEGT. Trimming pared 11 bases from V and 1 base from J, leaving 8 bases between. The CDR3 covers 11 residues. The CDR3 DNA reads TGTGCCGGGCAGCAGAACACTGAAGCTTTCTTT. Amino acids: CAGQQNTEAFF.

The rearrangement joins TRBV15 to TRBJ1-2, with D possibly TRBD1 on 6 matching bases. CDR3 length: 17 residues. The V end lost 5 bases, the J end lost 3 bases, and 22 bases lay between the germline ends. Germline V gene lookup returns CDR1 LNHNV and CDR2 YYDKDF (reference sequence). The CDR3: CATSPEIWARQDYGYTF. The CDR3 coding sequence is TGTGCCACCAGCCCAGAGATCTGGGCAAGACAGGACTATGGCTACACCTTC.